The 28 T cell receptor beta chains presented below share a single source sample, sequenced in a study of blood T cell repertoires in COVID-19. Measured with immunoSEQ multiplex PCR; TCRdb has only the in-frame clones, and not every one. The sample contains about 110,000 clones, roughly nine tenths of which appear only once. The sample consisted of peripheral blood. These receptors all stem from a human donor in a cohort sampled during active COVID-19.

V usage is TRBV3-1 (or the pseudogene TRBV3-2) and J usage is TRBJ2-7; TRBD1 agrees at 7 bases. CDR3 length: 17 residues. Germline values: CDR1 LGHDT, CDR2 YNNKEL (reference sequence). With 1 base clipped from V and 2 bases from J, the junction kept 11 bases outside the gene matches. As DNA, the CDR3 is TGTGCCAGCAGCCAAGGCCCCTCCGACAGGGCGACCTACGAGCAGTACTTC. As protein: CASSQGPSDRATYEQYF.

This clone has only one observation. The chain has TRBV4-3 and TRBJ1-2; TRBD1 agrees at 9 bases. The CDR3 has 16 amino acids. V trimming: 0 bases; J trimming: 8 bases; junction bases outside the gene matches: 10. Germline V gene sequence: CDR1 LGHNA, CDR2 YSLEER. As DNA, the CDR3 is TGCGCCAGCAGCCAAGATATTCCGGGACAGGGTACGGGCTACACCTTC. This gives the protein CASSQDIPGQGTGYTF.

The chain carries TRBV19 and TRBJ1-2; D gene ambiguous. The CDR3 is 14 amino acids. V was trimmed by 4 bases and J by 5 bases, leaving 14 bases between them. Germline V lookup: CDR1 LNHDA, CDR2 SQIVND (reference sequence). Written as DNA, the CDR3 is TGTGCCAGTAGTAAAGGAACCAGAGGATATGGCTACACCTTC. Residues: CASSKGTRGYGYTF. The entire variable domain, with the rest obtained from reference TRBV19 and TRBJ1-2, is as follows: DGGITQSPKYLFRKEGQNVTLSCEQNLNHDAMYWYRQDPGQGLRLIYYSQIVNDFQKGDIAEGYSVSREKKESFPLTVTSAQKNPTAFYLCASSKGTRGYGYTFGSGTRLTVV.

The gene calls are TRBV7-2 and TRBJ1-3; 9 bases agree with TRBD1. Germline values: CDR1 SGHTA, CDR2 FQGNSA. This CDR3 spans 18 amino acids. The trim removed 0 bases at V and 0 bases at J, leaving 6 bases unmatched. In nucleotides, the CDR3 is TGTGCCAGCAGCTTAGCCGGGACAGGGTTGGGCTCTGGAAACACCATATATTTT. It specifies CASSLAGTGLGSGNTIYF.

The chain couples TRBV11-2 to TRBJ1-1, with D possibly matching TRBD1 (5 bases). This CDR3 is built from 16 residues. Deletions cut 5 bases from V and 3 bases from J, with 19 bases between. CDR1 is SGHAT and CDR2 is FQNNGV in the germline V gene. CDR3 DNA: TGTGCCAGCAGCCTCCATTGGAAGGCAGGGCACACTGAAGCTTTCTTT. This encodes CASSLHWKAGHTEAFF.

CDR3 DNA sequence: TGCAGCGTACTCATGACAGGAAACACCGGGGAGCTGTTTTTT. Encoded protein: CSVLMTGNTGELFF. The rearrangement uses TRBV29-1 and TRBJ2-2; D perhaps matches TRBD1 (6 bases). V lost 6 bases to trimming and J lost 2 bases, with 13 bases between them. The CDR3 is 14 residues long. CDR1 is SQVTM, CDR2 ANQGSEA, per germline.

J is TRBJ2-3 and V is TRBV7-2, with TRBD1 as a possible D gene (6 bases). Germline values: CDR1 SGHTA, CDR2 FQGNSA. This CDR3 region has 15 residues. Trimming left V 1 base short and J 7 bases short, with 15 bases between. The CDR3 coding sequence is TGTGCCAGCAGCTTAGATGGGGGCTTCTTGAATACGCAGTATTTT. Amino acids: CASSLDGGFLNTQYF. The full variable domain, completed using reference TRBV7-2 and TRBJ2-3, is GAGVSQSPSNKVTEKGKDVELRCDPISGHTALYWYRQSLGQGLEFLIYFQGNSAPDKSGLPSDRFSAERTGGSVSTLTIQRTQQEDSAVYLCASSLDGGFLNTQYFGPGTRLTVL.

The count of this clone is one. Written as DNA, the CDR3 is TGTGCCAGCAGTTCGGACAGAATCTCCTACGAGCAGTACTTC. Translated, it gives CASSSDRISYEQYF. The rearrangement uses TRBV6-2 or TRBV6-3 and TRBJ2-7; perhaps TRBD1 as D (6 bases). Germline V lookup: CDR1 MNHEY, CDR2 SVGEGT. The CDR3 sequence is 14 residues long. V was trimmed by 4 bases and J by 0 bases, leaving 10 bases between them.

V gene TRBV29-1 combines with J gene TRBJ2-2; 8 nucleotides align to TRBD2. The germline CDR1 and CDR2 sequences are SQVTM and ANQGSEA. Losses at the gene ends were 7 bases for V and 5 bases for J; bases not matched to a gene: 12. The CDR3 is 15 amino acids. The DNA for the CDR3 is TGCAGCGCCAAAAGGACTAGCAGAAGGACCGGGGAGCTGTTTTTT. Translating gives CSAKRTSRRTGELFF.

The rearrangement links TRBV13 to TRBJ2-7; maybe TRBD2 (6 bases). V was clipped by 0 bases and J by 3 bases, with 9 bases between them. There are 14 residues in the CDR3. Germline CDR1 and CDR2: PRHDT and FYEKMQ (reference sequence). In DNA form, the CDR3 reads TGTGCCAGCAGCTTAGGTCGGGGGAACTACGAGCAGTACTTC. Its translation is CASSLGRGNYEQYF.

V gene TRBV7-2 combines with J gene TRBJ1-5; 8 nucleotides align to TRBD1. V lost 2 bases to trimming and J lost 4 bases; unmatched junction nucleotides: 4. The germline V gene encodes CDR1 SGHTA and CDR2 FQGNSA. This CDR3 has 15 residues. In DNA, the CDR3 is TGTGCCAGCAGCTTACGGACAGGGACTAATCAGCCCCAGCATTTT. Protein: CASSLRTGTNQPQHF.

The CDR3 coding sequence is TGTGCCAGCAGATCACAGGGGGCTCAGCCCCAGCATTTT. Its protein is CASRSQGAQPQHF. The chain has TRBV28 and TRBJ1-5, with 9 bases matching TRBD1. This CDR3 has 13 amino acids. The V and J ends lost 6 bases and 6 bases, in that order; junction bases with no gene match: 3. Germline CDR1 is MDHEN and CDR2 is SYDVKM. Full variable domain (rest looked up from reference TRBV28 and TRBJ1-5): DVKVTQSSRYLVKRTGEKVFLECVQDMDHENMFWYRQDPGLGLRLIYFSYDVKMKEKGDIPEGYSVSREKKERFSLILESASTNQTSMYLCASRSQGAQPQHFGDGTRLSIL.

This chain connects TRBV7-2 to TRBJ1-5; a possible D gene is TRBD1 (6 bases). V lost 4 bases to trimming and J lost 4 bases, with 14 bases between them. The CDR3 has 15 residues. CDR1 is SGHTA, CDR2 FQGNSA, per germline. The CDR3 here is CASSSRQAQNQPQHF. CDR3 in DNA: TGTGCCAGCAGCTCAAGACAGGCCCAAAATCAGCCCCAGCATTTT.

This sequence joins TRBV28 and TRBJ2-5; a weak D match, TRBD2 (5 bases). V was trimmed by 6 bases and J by 3 bases, leaving 8 bases between them. This CDR3 comprises 12 residues. Germline assignment: CDR1 MDHEN and CDR2 SYDVKM. The CDR3 loop reads CASRRAEETQYF. CDR3 in DNA: TGTGCCAGCAGGAGGGCGGAAGAGACCCAGTACTTC.

As DNA, the CDR3 is TGTGCCAGCAGCCAAGCACGGGGGAATCAGCCCCAGCATTTT. Translation gives CASSQARGNQPQHF. The chain couples TRBV3-1 (or the pseudogene TRBV3-2) to TRBJ1-5, with D possibly being TRBD1 (5 bases). The CDR3 loop spans 14 amino acids. Germline loops: CDR1 LGHDT, CDR2 YNNKEL (reference sequence). Trimming stripped 1 base from V and 4 bases from J, with 8 bases between.

The rearrangement links TRBV9 to TRBJ2-1; a weak D match, TRBD2 (5 bases). V lost 4 bases and J lost 9, with 20 bases in between. The CDR3 contains 15 residues. In germline, CDR1 is SGDLS, CDR2 YYNGEE. The CDR3 DNA reads as TGTGCCAGCAGCCCACCTCTTGGACTGGTCGGTGAGCAGTTCTTC. Translated, it gives CASSPPLGLVGEQFF.

The chain combines TRBV6-5 with TRBJ2-2; D is undetermined. The germline V gene has CDR1 MNHEY and CDR2 SVGAGI. V lost 6 bases and J 6 bases, leaving 8 bases between the germline ends. The CDR3 length is 12 residues. Written as DNA, the CDR3 is TGTGCCAGCAGCAGCAGGCCCGGGGAGCTGTTTTTT. Encoded protein: CASSSRPGELFF.

The chain has TRBV7-9 and TRBJ2-7; 9 bases fit TRBD2. V shed 6 bases, J shed 3 bases, and the junction held 6 bases outside the gene matches. CDR3 length equals 14 residues. Germline CDR1 reads SEHNR; CDR2 reads FQNEAQ (reference sequence). CDR3 bases: TGTGCCAGCAGTCCGGTAGCGGGAGTCTACGAGCAGTACTTC. As protein: CASSPVAGVYEQYF.

The gene calls are TRBV7-3 and TRBJ2-1, with 9 bases aligning to TRBD2. The CDR3 is 17 residues long. Trimming removed 1 base from V and 5 bases from J; junction bases left unmatched: 9. CDR1 is SGHTA and CDR2 is FQGTGA in the germline V gene. The CDR3 DNA reads TGTGCCAGCAGCTTAATCCCAGCGGGGGGTGGCGACAATGAGCAGTTCTTC. Its translation: CASSLIPAGGGDNEQFF.

This clone appeared a single time. This chain links TRBV11-2 with TRBJ2-3, with 8 bases identical to TRBD2. J lost 3 bases, V lost 4 bases, and 15 bases had no gene match. The germline V gene has CDR1 SGHAT and CDR2 FQNNGV. The CDR3 contains 18 residues. The CDR3 coding sequence is TGTGCCAGCAGCTACCCCTTGTCCGGGGGGGCCGGGACAGATACGCAGTATTTT. It specifies CASSYPLSGGAGTDTQYF.

The genes are TRBV10-3 and TRBJ1-1, with D unclear. V lost 0 bases, J lost 8 bases, and 7 bases lay in between. In germline, CDR1 is ENHRY, CDR2 SYGVKD. This CDR3 spans 12 amino acids. CDR3 in amino acids: CAISESAVEAFF. CDR3 in DNA: TGTGCCATCAGTGAGTCGGCCGTGGAAGCTTTCTTT.

J is TRBJ1-5 and V is TRBV2; 8 bases line up with TRBD1. V was clipped by 6 bases and J by 7 bases; unmatched bases: 11. The CDR3 consists of 15 residues. Germline V gene data show CDR1 as SNHLY and CDR2 as FYNNEI. The CDR3 bases are TGTGCCAGCAGCAGCCAGGGGGCGATCGGACAGCCCCAGCATTTT. The encoded protein is CASSSQGAIGQPQHF.

Remarks on this clone: Other DNA sequences from this sample encode an identical CDR3 as well. The chain carries TRBV3-1 (or the pseudogene TRBV3-2) and TRBJ2-2, with 8 bases lining up with TRBD2. This CDR3 contains 15 residues. V dropped 4 bases and J dropped 5; count of bases not matched to a gene: 6. The germline V gene has CDR1 LGHDT and CDR2 YNNKEL (reference sequence). The CDR3 nucleotides are TGTGCCAGCAGCCGGGCGGGGGGTACGACCGGGGAGCTGTTTTTT. This sequence encodes CASSRAGGTTGELFF.

The V and J genes are TRBV29-1 and TRBJ2-7; D is perhaps TRBD1 (6 bases). The CDR3 runs to 13 residues. CDR1 is SQVTM and CDR2 is ANQGSEA in the germline V gene. Trimming removed 6 bases at V and 4 bases at J, with 16 bases between. CDR3 sequence reads: CSVTRDIGYEQYF. The CDR3 coding sequence is TGCAGCGTCACCCGGGACATAGGATACGAGCAGTACTTC.

V usage is TRBV5-5 and J usage is TRBJ2-3; D is ambiguous. Germline CDR1 reads SGHKS; CDR2 reads YYEKEE (reference sequence). V was cut by 0 bases and J by 3 bases, with 11 bases left in between. The CDR3 loop spans 15 amino acids. Here the CDR3 reads CASSLASRGTDTQYF. The DNA for the CDR3 is TGTGCCAGCAGCTTGGCCTCTCGCGGAACAGATACGCAGTATTTT.

The DNA for the CDR3 is TGTGCCAGCAGCCAAGGACAGGGGGCCGGCGTTGCTTTCTTT. Its translation is CASSQGQGAGVAFF. This chain uses TRBV5-5 with TRBJ1-1; 11 bases align to TRBD1. Germline CDR1 and CDR2: SGHKS and YYEKEE (reference sequence). There are 14 residues in the CDR3. With 4 bases clipped from V and 11 bases from J, the junction kept 10 bases outside the gene matches.

V is TRBV10-3 and J is TRBJ2-2, with 9 bases that match TRBD1. In germline, CDR1 is ENHRY, CDR2 SYGVKD. CDR3 size: 14 residues. The J segment lost 3 bases and the V segment lost 5 bases, leaving 1 base of the junction unmatched. CDR3 sequence (DNA): TGTGCCATCAGTCGGGACAGGGACACCGGGGAGCTGTTTTTT. It translates to CAISRDRDTGELFF.

This chain connects TRBV19 to TRBJ2-7; 7 nucleotides match TRBD1. The junction had 7 bases not matched to a gene; V was cut back by 1 base and J by 1 base. CDR1 is LNHDA, CDR2 SQIVND, per germline (reference sequence). This CDR3 is 16 amino acids long. CDR3 DNA: TGTGCCAGTAGTATAGGAGCTACAGGGGAATCCTACGAGCAGTACTTC. Translation gives CASSIGATGESYEQYF.